This TCR beta chain was recovered during a study of T cell repertoires in cytomegalovirus infection. The overall study: As its CMV epitopes, the study selected recently identified HLA-C-restricted and well-studied HLA-B-restricted targets.

The germline V gene has CDR1 LGHNA and CDR2 YSLEER. This CDR3 is 14 amino acids long. Trimming removed 0 bases from V and 5 bases from J, with 10 bases in between. This clonotype came up a few times. No antigen is known for it. TCRdb itself ran the reads through MiXCR, one entry per CDR3 protein. Among approximately 730,000 distinct CDR3 sequences listed, 33% were seen once. The chain has TRBV4-3 and TRBJ1-1; no firm D call. The sequence came from a human donor in good health (CMV status not recorded). Some clones in this sample may be carry-over from other donors' samples. The sample consisted of cultured PBMCs, taken from culture after CMV antigen stimulation. CDR3 DNA: TGCGCCAGCAGCCAAGACGTAGGAGGGACTGAAGCTTTCTTT. Translation gives CASSQDVGGTEAFF.